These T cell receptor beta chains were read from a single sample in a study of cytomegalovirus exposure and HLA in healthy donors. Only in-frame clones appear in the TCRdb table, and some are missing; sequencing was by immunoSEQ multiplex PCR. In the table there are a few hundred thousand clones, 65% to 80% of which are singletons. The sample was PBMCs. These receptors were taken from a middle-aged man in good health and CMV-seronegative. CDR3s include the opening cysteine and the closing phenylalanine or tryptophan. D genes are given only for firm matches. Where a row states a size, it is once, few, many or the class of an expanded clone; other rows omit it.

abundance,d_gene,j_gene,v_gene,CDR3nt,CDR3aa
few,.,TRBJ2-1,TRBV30,TGTGCCTGGAGTGTACTGGGGGCCTACAATGAGGAGCAGTTCTTC,CAWSVLGAYNEEQFF
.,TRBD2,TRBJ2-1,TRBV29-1,TGCAGCGTTGTCGAGCGGGAGGGCCGGCCGAATAAGCAGTTCTTC,CSVVEREGRPNKQFF
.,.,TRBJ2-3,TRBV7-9,TGTGCCAGCAGCTTATCCTCCACAGATACGCAGTATTTT,CASSLSSTDTQYF
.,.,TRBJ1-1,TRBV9,TGTGCCAGCAGCTCAAGGACTATTATGGGAACTGAAGCTTTCTTT,CASSSRTIMGTEAFF
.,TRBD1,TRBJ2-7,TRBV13,TGTGCCAGCAGCTTAGGAGGGGACAGGGGTAGTCCGGAGTACTTC,CASSLGGDRGSPEYF
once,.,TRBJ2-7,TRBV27,TGTGCCAGCAGTAAAGCAGGGTTTGGCTCCTACGAGCAGTACTTC,CASSKAGFGSYEQYF
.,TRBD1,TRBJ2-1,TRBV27,TGTGCCAGCAGTTTGGGTCCCGTCGGGACAGGGAGTCGCTATGAGCAGTTCTTC,CASSLGPVGTGSRYEQFF
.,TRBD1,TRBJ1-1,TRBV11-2,TGTGCCAGCAGCTCTGACGTTGGAGGGGGCATCACTGAAGCTTTCTTT,CASSSDVGGGITEAFF
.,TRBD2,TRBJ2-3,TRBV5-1,TGCGCCAGCAGCTTGACTAGCGGGGGGCAGGGAGATACGCAGTATTTT,CASSLTSGGQGDTQYF
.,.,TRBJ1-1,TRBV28,TGTGCCAGCAGTTTAGCGGGATACCTTCGGGACACTGAAGCTTTCTTT,CASSLAGYLRDTEAFF
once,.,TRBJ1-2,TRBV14,TGTGCCAGCAAGACAGGCTATGGCTACACCTTC,CASKTGYGYTF
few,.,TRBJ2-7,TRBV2,TGTGCCAGCAGTGAACAGCGGGCCTACGAGCAGTACTTC,CASSEQRAYEQYF
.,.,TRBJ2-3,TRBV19,TGTGCCAGTAGTATTTCGGGCAGGGTAGGAGATACGCAGTATTTT,CASSISGRVGDTQYF
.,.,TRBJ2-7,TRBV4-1,TGCGCCAGCAGCCAAGAACCGGGTCCCTACGAGCAGTACTTC,CASSQEPGPYEQYF
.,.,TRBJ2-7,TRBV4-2,TGTGCCAGCAGCGGAGGGACTCTCTCCTACGAGCAGTACTTC,CASSGGTLSYEQYF
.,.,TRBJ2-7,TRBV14,TGTGCCAGCAGCCTCGTTGGCCAGTACTTC,CASSLVGQYF
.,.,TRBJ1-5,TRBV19,TGTGCCAGTAGTATTTCAGGGCGCAATCAGCCCCAGCATTTT,CASSISGRNQPQHF
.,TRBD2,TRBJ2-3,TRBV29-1,TGCAGCGTTGGTAGCGGGGGCTCCCAGGGGACGCAGTATTTT,CSVGSGGSQGTQYF
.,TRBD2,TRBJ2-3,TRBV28,TGTGCCACCTTAGGACTAGTAAGAGATACGCAGTATTTT,CATLGLVRDTQYF
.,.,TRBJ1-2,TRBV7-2,TGTGCCAGCGGGTACCGGGGGAACTATGGCTACACCTTC,CASGYRGNYGYTF
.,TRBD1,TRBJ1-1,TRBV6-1,TGTGCCAGCACCTTGGACAGGAACAAGGCTGAAGCTTTCTTT,CASTLDRNKAEAFF
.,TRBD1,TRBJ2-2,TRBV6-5,TGTGCCAGCAGGCGGACAGGGGCCGGGGAGCTGTTTTTT,CASRRTGAGELFF
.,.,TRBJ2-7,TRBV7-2,TGTGCCAGCAGCTTAGGCGGGACCTCCGGATGGCAGTACTTC,CASSLGGTSGWQYF
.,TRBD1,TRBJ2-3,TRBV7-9,TGTGCCAGCAACTCAGGGGGAGATACGCAGTATTTT,CASNSGGDTQYF
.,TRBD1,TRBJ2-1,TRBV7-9,TGTGCCAGCAGCGTCGGGACAGGGGCTGCTCGCCTCAATGAGCAGTTCTTC,CASSVGTGAARLNEQFF
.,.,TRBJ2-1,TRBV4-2,TGTGCCAGCAGCCAGACGGGGTACAATGAGCAGTTCTTC,CASSQTGYNEQFF
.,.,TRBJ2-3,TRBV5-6,TGTGCCAGCAGCTCCCTCGGGTCTAGCACAGATACGCAGTATTTT,CASSSLGSSTDTQYF
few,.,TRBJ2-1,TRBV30,TGTGCCTGGAGTGAGGCCAGCCCGAGGTATGATGAGCAGTTCTTC,CAWSEASPRYDEQFF
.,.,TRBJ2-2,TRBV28,TGTGCCAGCACCAGGGGGGCGGGGGAGCTGTTTTTT,CASTRGAGELFF
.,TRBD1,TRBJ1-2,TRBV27,TGTGCCAGCAGTAGAAGGGACAGGGGGCTTAATGGCTACACCTTC,CASSRRDRGLNGYTF
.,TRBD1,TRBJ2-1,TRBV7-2,TGTGCCAGCAGCTCGGACAGGGGATCGCGGGAGCAGTTCTTC,CASSSDRGSREQFF
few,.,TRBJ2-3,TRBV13,TGTGCCAGCAGCCCACAACCCGCCCCAGATACGCAGTATTTT,CASSPQPAPDTQYF
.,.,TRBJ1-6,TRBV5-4,TGTGCCAGCGGATGGCAGGGGAGCAATTCACCCCTCCACTTT,CASGWQGSNSPLHF
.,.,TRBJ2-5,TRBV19,TGTGCCAGTAGTATAGTATCAGAACCGCAAGAGACCCAGTACTTC,CASSIVSEPQETQYF
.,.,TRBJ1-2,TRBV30,TGTGCCTGGAGTGTAGGTCGGGGAGGCGGCTATGGCTACACCTTC,CAWSVGRGGGYGYTF
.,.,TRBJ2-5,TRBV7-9,TGTGCCAGCAGAGCGTACCAAGAGACCCAGTACTTC,CASRAYQETQYF
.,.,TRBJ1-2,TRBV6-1,TGTGCCAGCAGTGAAGTTGGTGTCAGGGGCTACACCTTC,CASSEVGVRGYTF
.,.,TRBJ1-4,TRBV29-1,TGCAGCGTTGGTAACAGGGCAAATGAAAAACTGTTTTTT,CSVGNRANEKLFF
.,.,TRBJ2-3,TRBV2,TGTGCCAGCAGTCTAGCGAGGACAGATACGCAGTATTTT,CASSLARTDTQYF
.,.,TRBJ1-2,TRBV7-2,TGTGCCAGCAGGATAGGGGGTACTAACTATGGCTACACCTTC,CASRIGGTNYGYTF